What follows describes a single T cell receptor (beta chain). Its antigen is as yet unknown. Both TRBC1 and TRBC2 were covered by a beta constant-region primer of two equimolar oligonucleotides. A 12-nucleotide UMI and the SP2 primer were added to the cDNA 3' end by oligonucleotide ligation. Nested alpha and beta constant-region primers with the SP2 primer drove four PCR rounds on ligated cDNA. Each CDR3 protein is one row after TCRdb ran MiXCR on the UMI-ligation and nested PCR reads. The repertoire has approximately 82,000 distinct CDR3 sequences, 7% to 7.5% of them found once; the top ten carry 1.5% to 2%. This sample is drawn from a study of naive and memory T cell subsets. The CDR3 consists of 15 residues. Trimming took 2 bases from V and 4 from J, leaving 12 bases between them. The germline V gene has CDR1 LGHNA and CDR2 YSLEER. Overall study findings and caveats: Diversity fell and Gini index rose from naive through CM, EM, EMRA.

This TCR was sampled from a human donor in good health. Sequencing input: central memory CD4+ T cells from blood. This chain connects TRBV4-3 to TRBJ1-3; a possible D gene is TRBD1 (5 bases). The CDR3 region has the DNA TGCGCCAGCAGCCAACAGGGAATGGGAGGAAACACCATATATTTT. Translation: CASSQQGMGGNTIYF.